One and the same sample provided the 8 T cell receptor beta chains below, sequenced in a study of human thymus T cells. Libraries were prepared by immunoSEQ multiplex PCR; TCRdb keeps only in-frame clonotypes and omits some of them. This table has under 150,000 clones, around 94% appearing once. The thymus tissue came from resections taken during corrective heart surgery. Sequenced input: thymus tissue. Receptors were obtained from a boy younger than two with a congenital heart defect but otherwise immunologically healthy.

V gene TRBV21-1 combines with J gene TRBJ2-5. TRBV21-1 is a pseudogene segment. The CDR3 covers 11 residues. The CDR3 loop reads CASTPAETQYF. CDR3 nucleotides: TGTGCCAGCACCCCCGCAGAGACCCAGTACTTC.

V usage is TRBV28 and J usage is TRBJ1-2; D is perhaps TRBD1 (6 bases). The germline gives CDR1 MDHEN, CDR2 SYDVKM. The length of the CDR3 is 18 residues. V dropped 2 bases and J dropped 4 bases, with 23 bases sitting between them. The CDR3 region has the DNA TGTGCCAGCAGTTTAGGGGGACAATCAGGCCGAAATACCTATGGCTACACCTTC. Encoded protein: CASSLGGQSGRNTYGYTF.

The chain links TRBV28 to TRBJ1-2; TRBD1 aligns across 7 bases. After removal of 7 bases from V and 5 bases from J, the junction contained 10 bases not matched to a gene. The germline gives CDR1 MDHEN, CDR2 SYDVKM. The CDR3 contains 14 residues. CDR3 sequence (DNA): TGTGCCAGCAAGACAGGGAGAGGAGGGTATGGCTACACCTTC. Translated: CASKTGRGGYGYTF.

This rearrangement joins TRBV9 to TRBJ2-5; 9 nucleotides match TRBD1. V shed 0 bases and J 5 bases; nucleotides not matched to a gene: 5. CDR1 is SGDLS, CDR2 YYNGEE, per germline. This CDR3 has 15 residues. Here the CDR3 DNA reads TGTGCCAGCAGCGTAGGAACAGGGGGCGGCGAGACCCAGTACTTC. It encodes CASSVGTGGGETQYF.

The chain couples TRBV10-3 to TRBJ2-7; TRBD1 agrees at 7 bases. This CDR3 contains 12 residues. CDR1 is ENHRY, CDR2 SYGVKD, per germline. With 10 bases clipped from V and 1 base from J, the junction kept 4 bases outside the gene matches. CDR3 region: CATRQGSYEQYF. CDR3 DNA: TGTGCCACCCGACAGGGTTCCTACGAGCAGTACTTC.

The chain carries TRBV27 and TRBJ2-1, with TRBD2 matching over 10 bases. CDR1 is MNHEY, CDR2 SMNVEV, per germline (reference sequence). Unmatched junction bases numbered 10, after V lost 2 bases and J lost 0 bases. The CDR3 is 19 residues long. CDR3 nucleotide sequence: TGTGCCAGCAGTTTAAAGCATGGAGCGGGGGGGACCTCCTACAATGAGCAGTTCTTC. Its protein is CASSLKHGAGGTSYNEQFF.

V and J are TRBV6-4 and TRBJ1-5; D not certain. Germline CDR1 and CDR2: MRHNA and SNTAGT. The V end was cut by 2 bases, the J end by 0 bases, with 26 bases between. This CDR3 has 21 amino acids. The CDR3 is CASSDSLDGSGTYYSNQPQHF. CDR3 sequence (DNA): TGTGCCAGCAGTGACAGCCTTGATGGGTCGGGAACCTACTATAGCAATCAGCCCCAGCATTTT.

This clone was recorded once. The rearrangement joins TRBV18 to TRBJ2-5; 13 positions agree with TRBD2. CDR1 is KGHSH, CDR2 LQKENI, per germline. The ends lost 2 bases at V and 5 bases at J; junction bases unmatched: 11. The CDR3 extends over 18 amino acids. The CDR3 bases are TGTGCCAGCTCACCAACTAGCGGGGGGGCCAAGAGTTGGGAGACCCAGTACTTC. Amino acid sequence: CASSPTSGGAKSWETQYF.